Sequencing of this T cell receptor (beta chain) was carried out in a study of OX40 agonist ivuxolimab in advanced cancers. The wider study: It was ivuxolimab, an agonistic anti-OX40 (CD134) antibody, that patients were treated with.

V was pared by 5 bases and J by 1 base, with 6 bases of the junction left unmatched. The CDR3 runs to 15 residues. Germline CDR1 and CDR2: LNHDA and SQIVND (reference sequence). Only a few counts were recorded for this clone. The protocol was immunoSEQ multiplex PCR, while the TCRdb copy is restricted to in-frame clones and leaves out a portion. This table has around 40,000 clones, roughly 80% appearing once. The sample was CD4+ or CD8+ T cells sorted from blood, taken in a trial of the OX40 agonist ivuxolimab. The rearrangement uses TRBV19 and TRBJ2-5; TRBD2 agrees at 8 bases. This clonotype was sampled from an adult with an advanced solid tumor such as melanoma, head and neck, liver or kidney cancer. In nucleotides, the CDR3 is TGTGCCAGTAGTCGGATAGCGGGATTCCAAGAGACCCAGTACTTC. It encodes CASSRIAGFQETQYF.